Shown below are 8 T cell receptor beta chains from a single sample sequenced in a study of beta chain features in type 1 diabetes. Of the isolated RNA, all was reverse transcribed, and so the sequenced material was expressed TCRB transcripts. Assay: immunoSEQ multiplex PCR; the TCRdb copy retains only in-frame clones and omits some. The sample records about 620,000 clones, around 15% being singletons. The specimen was naive CD4+ T cells from blood. These receptors all come from a young man in good health.

The table lists this clone with a few counts. This chain uses TRBV9 with TRBJ1-1; 7 bases align to TRBD1. The germline V gene has CDR1 SGDLS and CDR2 YYNGEE. Trimming removed 0 bases from V and 1 base from J; junction bases left unmatched: 18. CDR3 length equals 20 residues. The CDR3 protein is CASSVDPQDVRDSSNTEAFF. CDR3 nucleotides: TGTGCCAGCAGCGTAGATCCGCAGGACGTTCGGGACAGCTCGAACACTGAAGCTTTCTTT.

This clone was observed a few times. The chain employs TRBV28 and TRBJ1-5, with a weak D call TRBD1 (5 bases). The germline CDR1 and CDR2 sequences are MDHEN and SYDVKM. CDR3 length: 14 amino acids. V dropped 2 bases and J dropped 9 bases, with 14 bases sitting between them. CDR3 loop: CASSLKGYSLPQHF. For the CDR3, the DNA is TGTGCCAGCAGTTTAAAGGGGTACTCGTTGCCCCAGCATTTT.

This chain links TRBV29-1 with TRBJ2-7; D possibly uses TRBD1 or TRBD2 (5 bases each). This CDR3 is built from 13 residues. Trimming pared 2 bases from V and 4 bases from J, leaving 12 bases between. Looked up from germline, CDR1 is SQVTM and CDR2 is ANQGSEA. The CDR3 loop reads CSVETPEGYEQYF. CDR3 in DNA: TGCAGCGTTGAAACCCCAGAGGGGTACGAGCAGTACTTC.

This clone was counted many times. The CDR3, as DNA: TGTGCCAGCGGACCGGGCGGTGGCTATGGCTACACCTTC. This translates into CASGPGGGYGYTF. The chain recombines TRBV28 with TRBJ1-2; D gene uncertain. The CDR3 runs 13 residues. Trimming cost V 8 bases and J 4 bases, with 14 bases left between them. CDR1 and CDR2 (germline): MDHEN, SYDVKM.

This clone has just a few counts. The chain links TRBV6-4 to TRBJ2-3; the D gene could be TRBD1 or TRBD2 (5 bases each). Germline-derived CDR1 and CDR2 are MRHNA and SNTAGT. The CDR3 sequence is 14 residues long. Deletions cut 4 bases from V and 1 base from J, with 9 bases between. The CDR3 reads CASSVMGGTDTQYF. Here the CDR3 DNA reads TGTGCCAGCAGTGTTATGGGGGGCACAGATACGCAGTATTTT.

This clone was observed a handful of times. CDR3 sequence: CASSQEQESYEQYF. CDR3 DNA sequence: TGTGCCAGCAGCCAAGAGCAGGAGTCCTACGAGCAGTACTTC. The J gene is TRBJ2-7, the V gene TRBV4-2; D unclear. The CDR3 has 14 amino acids. In germline, CDR1 is LGHNA, CDR2 YNFKEQ. The germline V and J ends were trimmed by 0 bases and 1 base, with 7 bases remaining between them.

This clone was counted between two and nine times. The V call is TRBV2, the J call TRBJ1-5; D might be TRBD1 (6 bases). The germline CDR1 and CDR2 sequences are SNHLY and FYNNEI. The germline V and J ends were trimmed by 6 bases and 0 bases, with 12 bases remaining between them. The CDR3 runs to 15 residues. CDR3 nucleotides: TGTGCCAGCAGGGCAGGGGACTATAGCAATCAGCCCCAGCATTTT. Protein sequence: CASRAGDYSNQPQHF.

As to this clone: The same CDR3 arises from other DNA sequences in this sample as well. The V and J genes are TRBV18 and TRBJ2-7; D call uncertain. The CDR3 extends over 12 amino acids. The germline V gene has CDR1 KGHSH and CDR2 LQKENI. V was pared by 1 base and J by 5 bases, with 6 bases between. DNA of the CDR3: TGTGCCAGCTCACCACAAGGGAACGAGCAGTACTTC. Translated, it gives CASSPQGNEQYF.